One and the same sample provided the 5 T cell receptor beta chains below, sequenced in a study of vaccination and CD4 T cells after COVID-19. For these receptors, no antigen is known. Treatment indicated: 10-day PBMC culture with coronavirus spike peptide pools or control peptides (ViraFEST assay). Sequencing of cultured CD4+ T cell DNA used the Oncomine TCR Beta short-read assay. Using its own MiXCR run on the PCR reads, TCRdb lists one record per CDR3 protein. The data show 15,000 to 20,000 distinct CDR3 sequences, 50% to 65% seen once. Material: CD4+ T cells from blood, cultured in vitro. These receptors were taken from a human donor who had recovered from COVID-19.

The gene calls are TRBV6-1 and TRBJ2-7, with 7 nucleotides matching TRBD2. This CDR3 is 14 amino acids long. J gave up 0 bases and V 6 bases, and 5 bases lay outside the gene matches. Germline V CDR1 and CDR2: MNHNS, SASEGT. CDR3 in DNA: TGTGCCAGCAGGCCGGGACTAAGCTCCTACGAGCAGTACTTC. Translation: CASRPGLSSYEQYF.

The chain employs TRBV10-3 and TRBJ1-1; 10 bases align to TRBD1. There are 18 residues in the CDR3. The germline V gene has CDR1 ENHRY and CDR2 SYGVKD. Unmatched junction bases numbered 13, after V lost 3 bases and J lost 3 bases. This CDR3 is CAISDPTGQGRGYTEAFF. CDR3 coding DNA: TGTGCCATCAGTGACCCAACGGGACAGGGGCGGGGGTACACTGAAGCTTTCTTT.

The J gene is TRBJ2-2, the V gene TRBV20-1; 10 nucleotides agree with TRBD1. Germline V lookup: CDR1 DFQATT, CDR2 SNEGSKA (reference sequence). The junction had 11 bases not matched to a gene; V was cut back by 6 bases and J by 7 bases. This CDR3 is built from 15 residues. The CDR3 DNA sequence: TGCAGTGCGAAGCGACAGGGGGCGCACGTCGGGGAGCTGTTTTTT. Amino acids: CSAKRQGAHVGELFF.

The gene calls are TRBV29-1 and TRBJ2-3, with D possibly being TRBD1 (6 bases). Germline-derived CDR1 and CDR2 are SQVTM and ANQGSEA. The germline V and J ends were trimmed by 3 bases and 9 bases, with 13 bases remaining between them. The CDR3 totals 12 residues. This CDR3 is CSVEYRQGTQYF. As DNA, the CDR3 is TGCAGCGTTGAGTATCGTCAGGGGACGCAGTATTTT.

This clonotype was seen just once. The V gene is TRBV20-1, the J gene TRBJ1-6; the D is unclear. Trimming stripped 2 bases from V and 9 bases from J, with 8 bases between. The length of the CDR3 is 12 residues. Germline-derived CDR1 and CDR2 are DFQATT and SNEGSKA (reference sequence). The CDR3 sequence is CSARSLSSPLHF. The CDR3 DNA reads TGCAGTGCTAGATCGTTATCTTCACCCCTCCACTTT.